This T cell receptor beta chain was identified during a study of blood T cell repertoires in COVID-19. Overall study: Material from acute and convalescent COVID-19 was sourced from the United States, Italy and Spain.

Germline V lookup: CDR1 SNHLY, CDR2 FYNNEI. There are 14 residues in the CDR3. Trimming removed 8 bases at V and 5 bases at J, with 18 bases between. This clone has more than one count but fewer than ten. Assay: immunoSEQ multiplex PCR; the TCRdb copy retains only in-frame clones and omits some. This sample yields 250,000 to 400,000 clones, of which approximately 88% are seen a single time; 4.5% to 5.5% belongs to the top ten. Across 24 US areas, participants ranged in age from 18 to 89 years. Participant-given clinical history determined each cohort assignment. The receptor's source is a man in his sixties who had recovered from COVID-19. The sample consisted of PBMCs or T cells enriched from blood (not recorded which). The chain combines TRBV2 with TRBJ1-2; a possible D gene is TRBD1 (6 bases). CDR3: CASGGAGGRYGYTF. DNA for the CDR3: TGTGCCAGCGGGGGGGCCGGGGGCCGGTATGGCTACACCTTC.